Below, one T cell receptor beta chain is given with its context. Its specificity is unknown. The entry originates in a study of T cell responses to AZD1222 COVID-19 vaccine. Findings and caveats of the study: Clonal diversity may have been underestimated in mostly white British donors. Within unmutated variant regions lay the reported targets of nearly half of spike-specific TCRs. There were vaccine-associated CD4 TCRs across spike, dominant at 160-218 and 743-854.

Profiled with immunoSEQ multiplex PCR; TCRdb holds only in-frame clones, not every one. The sample has over 100,000 clones; about nine tenths are singletons. Germline V gene lookup returns CDR1 WNHNN and CDR2 SYGVQD (reference sequence). V lost 4 bases to trimming and J lost 5 bases, with 11 bases between them. This CDR3 spans 13 amino acids. The chain carries TRBV10-1 and TRBJ1-1; D is possibly TRBD1 (5 bases). Material: peripheral blood, obtained on day 0 of AZD1222 vaccination. This clonotype was sampled from an adult in good health. Here the CDR3 reads CASSVREKTEAFF. Written as DNA, the CDR3 is TGCGCCAGCAGTGTCAGGGAGAAGACTGAAGCTTTCTTT.